What follows are 5 T cell receptor beta chains derived from one specimen sequenced in a study of blood T cell repertoires in COVID-19. Here immunoSEQ multiplex PCR was the method, and the copy in TCRdb shows in-frame clones only, minus some. The repertoire includes approximately 210,000 clones, about 90% of them detected once, and around 15% sits in the top ten. Source material: PBMCs or T cells enriched from blood (not recorded which). The receptors here all came from a woman aged 45 to 65 with acute COVID-19.

This clone was seen a handful of times. V is TRBV6-5 and J is TRBJ1-2; possibly TRBD1 for D (5 bases). V lost 2 bases and J 4 bases, leaving 14 bases between the germline ends. This CDR3 contains 15 residues. Germline values: CDR1 MNHEY, CDR2 SVGAGI. The CDR3 spells CASSYRRTTFYGYTF. DNA of the CDR3: TGTGCCAGCAGTTACCGGCGGACAACTTTCTATGGCTACACCTTC.

This clone has a handful of counts. The rearrangement links TRBV12-3 or TRBV12-4 to TRBJ1-2; D may be TRBD1 (5 bases). The CDR3 loop spans 12 amino acids. The germline V and J ends were trimmed by 5 bases and 4 bases, with 8 bases remaining between them. For the CDR3, the DNA is TGTGCCAGCAGTGTCGACAGCTATGGCTACACCTTC. Protein product: CASSVDSYGYTF.

The chain couples TRBV5-4 to TRBJ2-1, with 10 bases fitting TRBD1. Trimming took 5 bases from V and 3 from J; bases not matched to a gene: 5. This CDR3 spans 15 amino acids. Per germline, CDR1 SGHNT and CDR2 YYREEE (reference sequence). The CDR3, as DNA: TGTGCCAGCAGTCCCGGGACAGGGGACTACAATGAGCAGTTCTTC. It encodes CASSPGTGDYNEQFF.

This clone showed up just a few times. The chain has TRBV28 and TRBJ2-7, with 7 bases that match TRBD2. This CDR3 contains 18 residues. Trimming at V came to 4 bases and at J to 4 bases, leaving 19 bases not matched to a gene. CDR1 is MDHEN and CDR2 is SYDVKM in the germline V gene. Written as DNA, the CDR3 is TGTGCCAGCAGTTCCCGGGGGGTAAATCGGGCTAGCGAGTACGAGCAGTACTTC. Its translation: CASSSRGVNRASEYEQYF.

The gene calls are TRBV19 and TRBJ1-1; D is perhaps TRBD1 (5 bases). The CDR3 spans 13 residues. The germline CDR1 and CDR2 sequences are LNHDA and SQIVND (reference sequence). The V end was cut by 9 bases, the J end by 5 bases, with 16 bases between. The CDR3 region is CASGQGGKTEAFF. As DNA, the CDR3 is TGTGCCAGCGGCCAGGGAGGGAAAACTGAAGCTTTCTTT. Variable domain in full (rest from reference TRBV19 and TRBJ1-1): DGGITQSPKYLFRKEGQNVTLSCEQNLNHDAMYWYRQDPGQGLRLIYYSQIVNDFQKGDIAEGYSVSREKKESFPLTVTSAQKNPTAFYLCASGQGGKTEAFFGQGTRLTVV.